The entry below gives a single T cell receptor (beta chain) sequence along with its context. This entry belongs to a study of T cell responses to AZD1222 COVID-19 vaccine. Per germline, CDR1 SEHNR and CDR2 FQNEAQ (reference sequence). Trimming left V 1 base short and J 7 bases short, with 11 bases between. The CDR3 sequence is 13 residues long. Clones were sequenced by immunoSEQ multiplex PCR, and TCRdb holds only the in-frame ones, with some missing. The data hold 110,000 to 150,000 clones, with about 93% observed a single time. The source was peripheral blood, collected on day 0 of AZD1222 vaccination. V usage is TRBV7-9 and J usage is TRBJ2-7, with D unclear. This receptor was obtained from an adult in good health. The CDR3 sequence is CASSLERVKEQYF. The CDR3 nucleotides are TGTGCCAGCAGCTTAGAAAGGGTTAAGGAGCAGTACTTC.